A single sample is the source of the 8 T cell receptor beta chains below, sequenced in a study of cytomegalovirus exposure and HLA in healthy donors. PCR used 60 Vbeta primers and 13 Jbeta primers. Produced via immunoSEQ multiplex PCR; TCRdb's table is partial and in-frame only. Here the sample spans about 120,000 clones, about 76% being singletons. Sequences were obtained from PBMCs. All receptors come from a man aged 55 to 70 in good health and CMV-seropositive.

This clone was observed a handful of times. The chain combines TRBV6-1 with TRBJ2-4, with 7 bases fitting TRBD2. The CDR3 spans 14 residues. Germline lookup yields CDR1 MNHNS and CDR2 SASEGT. V shed 7 bases, J shed 6 bases, and the junction held 9 bases outside the gene matches. The CDR3 reads CASTNGGGINIQYF. The CDR3 region has the DNA TGTGCCAGCACCAATGGGGGGGGGATAAACATTCAGTACTTC.

The V and J genes are TRBV29-1 and TRBJ2-3; 14 bases are a match to TRBD2. The junction had 4 bases not matched to a gene; V was cut back by 7 bases and J by 4 bases. Per germline, CDR1 SQVTM and CDR2 ANQGSEA. The CDR3 runs 14 residues. DNA for the CDR3: TGCAGCGCCCTGACTAGCGGGGGGGCAGATACGCAGTATTTT. Protein: CSALTSGGADTQYF.

The genes are TRBV30 and TRBJ1-4, with a tentative D call TRBD1 (6 bases). Germline values: CDR1 GTSNPN, CDR2 SVGIG (reference sequence). This CDR3 is built from 13 residues. V lost 4 bases to trimming and J lost 4 bases, with 10 bases between them. CDR3 sequence: CAWNGRGNEKLFF. The CDR3 bases are TGTGCCTGGAATGGCAGGGGTAATGAAAAACTGTTTTTT. Looking up the rest from reference TRBV30 and TRBJ1-4 gives the full variable domain: SQTIHQWPATLVQPVGSPLSLECTVEGTSNPNLYWYRQAAGRGLQLLFYSVGIGQISSEVPQNLSASRPQDRQFILSSKKLLLSDSGFYLCAWNGRGNEKLFFGSGTQLSVL.

The chain combines TRBV5-6 with TRBJ2-1; 9 bases fit TRBD2. The CDR3 runs 15 residues. The germline gives CDR1 SGHDT, CDR2 YYEEEE. The V and J ends lost 4 bases and 3 bases, in that order; junction bases with no gene match: 5. The CDR3 coding sequence is TGTGCCAGCAGCATTAGCGGGAGTGGCTACAATGAGCAGTTCTTC. As protein: CASSISGSGYNEQFF.

This chain connects TRBV11-2 to TRBJ2-2; weak D call: TRBD1 (6 bases). The V gene lost 5 bases and the J gene lost 4 bases, with 11 bases spanning the gap. The CDR3 has 14 amino acids. Germline V lookup: CDR1 SGHAT, CDR2 FQNNGV. This CDR3 is CASSHGTFTGELFF. The CDR3 region has the DNA TGTGCCAGCAGCCACGGGACATTCACCGGGGAGCTGTTTTTT. Filled out from reference TRBV11-2 and TRBJ2-2, the complete variable domain reads EAGVAQSPRYKIIEKRQSVAFWCNPISGHATLYWYQQILGQGPKLLIQFQNNGVVDDSQLPKDRFSAERLKGVDSTLKIQPAKLEDSAVYLCASSHGTFTGELFFGEGSRLTVL.

A few counts support this clone. The chain couples TRBV11-1 to TRBJ1-2; D perhaps matches TRBD1 (6 bases). The V gene lost 0 bases and the J gene lost 5 bases, with 10 bases spanning the gap. The CDR3 sequence is 14 residues long. The germline V gene encodes CDR1 SGHAT and CDR2 FQDESV (reference sequence). CDR3 bases: TGTGCCAGCAGCTTAGCGGCAGGGGAATATGGCTACACCTTC. It translates to CASSLAAGEYGYTF.

V is TRBV7-9 and J is TRBJ1-3; TRBD1 aligns across 7 bases. CDR3 length: 16 amino acids. V lost 5 bases and J lost 0; bases outside the gene matches: 7. CDR1 is SEHNR and CDR2 is FQNEAQ in the germline V gene (reference sequence). The DNA of the CDR3 is TGTGCCAGCAGCCGTATACAGGGGCCCTCTGGAAACACCATATATTTT. This codes for CASSRIQGPSGNTIYF.

The chain has TRBV27 and TRBJ1-2, with a weak D call TRBD1 (6 bases). The CDR3 extends over 15 amino acids. V lost 0 bases, J lost 6 bases, and 14 bases lay in between. Germline lookup yields CDR1 MNHEY and CDR2 SMNVEV (reference sequence). CDR3 sequence: CASSLSGGMGDGYTF. CDR3 DNA: TGTGCCAGCAGTTTATCAGGGGGAATGGGGGATGGCTACACCTTC.